Presented here are 5 T cell receptor beta chains from one specimen sequenced in a study of T cells in Graves' hyperthyroidism and ophthalmopathy. From RNA transcripts, TCR beta CDR3 regions were amplified. First-round RT-PCR of the TCR CDR3 relied on the HTBI primer set. MiXCR was run by TCRdb on the multiplex PCR reads, yielding one entry per CDR3 protein. Of 450,000 to 700,000 distinct CDR3 sequences in the sample, about 45% were seen once. The sequencing input was peripheral blood or thyroid tissue (not recorded which). Every receptor here comes from an adult woman with Graves' disease, either hyperthyroidism or ophthalmopathy (not recorded which).

This clonotype was recorded many times. The gene calls are TRBV29-1 and TRBJ1-3; D not certain. The CDR3 loop spans 16 amino acids. Germline assignment: CDR1 SQVTM and CDR2 ANQGSEA. The V end was cut by 3 bases, the J end by 1 base, with 16 bases between. CDR3 nucleotides: TGCAGCGTTGAGTTGATGGACGCCCGATCTGGAAACACCATATATTTT. Protein product: CSVELMDARSGNTIYF.

Concerning this clonotype: A much bigger clone sits one base away, suggesting this may be a read error. The CDR3 protein is CAWSGSNYCYTF. CDR3 nucleotides: TGTGCCTGGAGTGGGAGCAACTATTGCTACACCTTC. This rearrangement joins TRBV30 to TRBJ1-2; no clear D gene. The CDR3 length is 12 residues. Germline CDR1 and CDR2: GTSNPN and SVGIG (reference sequence).

This clonotype was counted many times. V usage is TRBV10-3 and J usage is TRBJ2-7; 9 bases map to TRBD1. V dropped 6 bases and J dropped 4; count of bases not matched to a gene: 7. The CDR3 runs to 14 residues. CDR1 is ENHRY, CDR2 SYGVKD, per germline. CDR3 coding DNA: TGTGCCATCAGGGACACAGGGGGCCGGTACGAGCAGTACTTC. Its protein product is CAIRDTGGRYEQYF.

The genes are TRBV5-1 and TRBJ1-5, with D possibly being TRBD1 (6 bases). Trimming left V 4 bases short and J 10 bases short, with 18 bases between. The germline CDR1 and CDR2 sequences are SGHRS and YFSETQ. This CDR3 is built from 14 residues. The CDR3 spells CASSTGTQPSPQHF. The DNA of the CDR3 is TGCGCCAGCAGCACCGGGACACAGCCCTCACCCCAGCATTTT. Using reference TRBV5-1 and TRBJ1-5 for the parts outside the CDR3, the full variable domain is KAGVTQTPRYLIKTRGQQVTLSCSPISGHRSVSWYQQTPGQGLQFLFEYFSETQRNKGNFPGRFSGRQFSNSRSEMNVSTLELGDSALYLCASSTGTQPSPQHFGDGTRLSIL.

This clonotype was counted ten times or more. V gene TRBV13 combines with J gene TRBJ2-7; 10 bases fit TRBD2. The V and J ends lost 3 bases and 4 bases, in that order; junction bases with no gene match: 3. The CDR3 contains 14 residues. Germline V gene lookup returns CDR1 PRHDT and CDR2 FYEKMQ (reference sequence). The DNA of the CDR3 is TGTGCCAGCAGCTTTCTAGCGGGAGATTACGAGCAGTACTTC. Its translation is CASSFLAGDYEQYF.